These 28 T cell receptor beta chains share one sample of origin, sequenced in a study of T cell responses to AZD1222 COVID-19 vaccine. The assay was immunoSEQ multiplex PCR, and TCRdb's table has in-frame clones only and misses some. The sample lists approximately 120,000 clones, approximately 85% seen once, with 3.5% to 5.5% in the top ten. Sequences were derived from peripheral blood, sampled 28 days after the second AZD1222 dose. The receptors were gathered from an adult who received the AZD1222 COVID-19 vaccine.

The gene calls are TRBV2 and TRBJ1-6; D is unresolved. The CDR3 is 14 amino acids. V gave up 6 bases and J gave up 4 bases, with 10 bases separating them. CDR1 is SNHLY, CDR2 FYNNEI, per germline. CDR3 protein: CASRASMYNSPLHF. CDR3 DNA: TGTGCCAGCAGGGCAAGTATGTATAATTCACCCCTCCACTTT.

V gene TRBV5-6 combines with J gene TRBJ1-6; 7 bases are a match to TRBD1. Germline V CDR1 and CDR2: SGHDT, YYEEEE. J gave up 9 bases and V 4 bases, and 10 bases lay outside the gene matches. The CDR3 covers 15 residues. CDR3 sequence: CASSVDRLEGSPLHF. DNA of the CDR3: TGTGCCAGCAGCGTGGACAGGCTAGAAGGTTCACCCCTCCACTTT.

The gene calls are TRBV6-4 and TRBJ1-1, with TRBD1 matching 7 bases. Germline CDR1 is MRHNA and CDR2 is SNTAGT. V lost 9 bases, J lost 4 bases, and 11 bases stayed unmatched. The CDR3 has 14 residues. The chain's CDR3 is CARTMGQGGTEAFF. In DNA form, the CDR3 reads TGTGCCAGGACCATGGGGCAGGGGGGCACTGAAGCTTTCTTT.

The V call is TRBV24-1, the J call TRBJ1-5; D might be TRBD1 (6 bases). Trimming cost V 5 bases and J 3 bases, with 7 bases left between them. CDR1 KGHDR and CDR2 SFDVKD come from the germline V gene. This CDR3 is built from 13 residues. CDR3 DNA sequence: TGTGCCACCAGTGGACAGGACAATCAGCCCCAGCATTTT. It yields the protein CATSGQDNQPQHF.

The CDR3 reads CASSLGGSYSGNTIYF. Written as DNA, the CDR3 is TGTGCCAGCAGCTTGGGGGGATCATACTCTGGAAACACCATATATTTT. The chain links TRBV7-2 to TRBJ1-3; weak D call: TRBD1 (5 bases). Trimming took 3 bases from V and 0 from J, leaving 12 bases between them. This CDR3 has 16 amino acids. Germline CDR1 and CDR2: SGHTA and FQGNSA.

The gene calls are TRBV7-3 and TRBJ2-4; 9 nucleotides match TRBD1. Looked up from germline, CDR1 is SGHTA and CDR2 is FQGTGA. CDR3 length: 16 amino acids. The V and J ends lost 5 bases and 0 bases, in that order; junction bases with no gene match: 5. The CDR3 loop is CASSPGTGRAKNIQYF. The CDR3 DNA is TGTGCCAGCAGCCCCGGGACAGGGAGAGCCAAAAACATTCAGTACTTC.

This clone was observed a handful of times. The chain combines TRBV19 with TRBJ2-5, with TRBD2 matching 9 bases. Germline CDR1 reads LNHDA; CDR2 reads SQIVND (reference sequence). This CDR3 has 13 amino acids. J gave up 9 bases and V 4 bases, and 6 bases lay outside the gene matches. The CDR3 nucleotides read TGTGCCAGTAGTAACGCGGGGGGGCAAGCCCAGTACTTC. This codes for CASSNAGGQAQYF.

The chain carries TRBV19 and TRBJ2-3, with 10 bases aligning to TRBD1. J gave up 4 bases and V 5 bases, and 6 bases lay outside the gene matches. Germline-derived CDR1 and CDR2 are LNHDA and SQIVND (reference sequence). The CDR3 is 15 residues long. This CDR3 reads CASSSPGQGSDTQYF. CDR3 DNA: TGTGCCAGTAGTTCGCCGGGACAGGGGTCAGATACGCAGTATTTT. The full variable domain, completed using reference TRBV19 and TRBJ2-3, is DGGITQSPKYLFRKEGQNVTLSCEQNLNHDAMYWYRQDPGQGLRLIYYSQIVNDFQKGDIAEGYSVSREKKESFPLTVTSAQKNPTAFYLCASSSPGQGSDTQYFGPGTRLTVL.

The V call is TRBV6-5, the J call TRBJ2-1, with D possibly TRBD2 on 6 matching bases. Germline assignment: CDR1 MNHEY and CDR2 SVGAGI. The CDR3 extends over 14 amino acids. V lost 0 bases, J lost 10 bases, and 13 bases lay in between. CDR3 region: CASSYSGLRDEQFF. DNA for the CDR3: TGTGCCAGCAGTTACTCGGGACTCAGGGACGAGCAGTTCTTC.

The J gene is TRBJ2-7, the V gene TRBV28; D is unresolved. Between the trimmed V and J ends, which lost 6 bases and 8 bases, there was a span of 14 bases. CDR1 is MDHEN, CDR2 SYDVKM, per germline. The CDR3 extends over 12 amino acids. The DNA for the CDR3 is TGTGCCAGCAGGGGTCAGATGGTTCAGCAGTACTTC. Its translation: CASRGQMVQQYF.

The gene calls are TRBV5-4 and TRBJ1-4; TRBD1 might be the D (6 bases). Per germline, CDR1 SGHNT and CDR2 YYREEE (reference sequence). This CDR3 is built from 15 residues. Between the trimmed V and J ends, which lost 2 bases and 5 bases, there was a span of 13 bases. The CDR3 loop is CASSFSNGQNEKLFF. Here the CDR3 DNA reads TGTGCCAGCAGCTTCTCCAACGGACAGAATGAAAAACTGTTTTTT.

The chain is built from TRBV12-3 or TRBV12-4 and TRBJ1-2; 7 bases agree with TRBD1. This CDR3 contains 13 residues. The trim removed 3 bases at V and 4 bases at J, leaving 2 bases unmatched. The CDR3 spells CASSFSGGYGYTF. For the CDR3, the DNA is TGTGCCAGCAGTTTTTCAGGGGGCTATGGCTACACCTTC.

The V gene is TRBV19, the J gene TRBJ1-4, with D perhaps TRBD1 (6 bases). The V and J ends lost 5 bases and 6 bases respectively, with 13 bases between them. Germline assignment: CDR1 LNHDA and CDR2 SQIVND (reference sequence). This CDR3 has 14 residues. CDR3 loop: CASSVQGLHEKLFF. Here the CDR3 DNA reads TGTGCCAGTAGTGTGCAGGGGCTTCATGAAAAACTGTTTTTT. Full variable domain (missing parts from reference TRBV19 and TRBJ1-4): DGGITQSPKYLFRKEGQNVTLSCEQNLNHDAMYWYRQDPGQGLRLIYYSQIVNDFQKGDIAEGYSVSREKKESFPLTVTSAQKNPTAFYLCASSVQGLHEKLFFGSGTQLSVL.

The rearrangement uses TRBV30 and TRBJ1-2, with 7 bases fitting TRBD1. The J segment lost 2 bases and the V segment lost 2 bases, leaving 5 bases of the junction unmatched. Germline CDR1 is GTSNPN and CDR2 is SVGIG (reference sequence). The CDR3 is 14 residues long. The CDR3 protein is CAWSLTGVNYGYTF. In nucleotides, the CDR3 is TGTGCCTGGAGTCTTACAGGGGTAAACTATGGCTACACCTTC.

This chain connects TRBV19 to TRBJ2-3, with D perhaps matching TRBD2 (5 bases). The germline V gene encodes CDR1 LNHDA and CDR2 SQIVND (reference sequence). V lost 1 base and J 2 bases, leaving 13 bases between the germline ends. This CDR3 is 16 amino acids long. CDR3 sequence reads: CASSIVKDWDTDTQYF. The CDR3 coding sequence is TGTGCCAGTAGTATAGTGAAGGACTGGGACACAGATACGCAGTATTTT.

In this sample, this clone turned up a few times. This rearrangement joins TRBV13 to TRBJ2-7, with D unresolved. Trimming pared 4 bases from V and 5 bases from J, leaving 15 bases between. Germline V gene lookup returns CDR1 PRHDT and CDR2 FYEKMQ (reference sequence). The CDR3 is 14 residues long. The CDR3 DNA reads TGTGCCAGCAGCTCATACCGGGTTCAGGACGAGCAGTACTTC. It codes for CASSSYRVQDEQYF. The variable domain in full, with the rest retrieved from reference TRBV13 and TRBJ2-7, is AAGVIQSPRHLIKEKRETATLKCYPIPRHDTVYWYQQGPGQDPQFLISFYEKMQSDKGSIPDRFSAQQFSDYHSELNMSSLELGDSALYFCASSSYRVQDEQYFGPGTRLTVT.

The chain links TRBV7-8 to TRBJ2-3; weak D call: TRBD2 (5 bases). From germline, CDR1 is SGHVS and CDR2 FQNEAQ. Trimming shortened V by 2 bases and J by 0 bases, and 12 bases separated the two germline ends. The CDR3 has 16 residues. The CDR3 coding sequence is TGTGCCAGCAGCTTAAGGGAGCCGAGTAGCACAGATACGCAGTATTTT. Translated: CASSLREPSSTDTQYF. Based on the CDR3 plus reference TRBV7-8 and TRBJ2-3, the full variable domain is GAGVSQSPRYKVAKRGQDVALRCDPISGHVSLFWYQQALGQGPEFLTYFQNEAQLDKSGLPSDRFFAERPEGSVSTLKIQRTQQEDSAVYLCASSLREPSSTDTQYFGPGTRLTVL.

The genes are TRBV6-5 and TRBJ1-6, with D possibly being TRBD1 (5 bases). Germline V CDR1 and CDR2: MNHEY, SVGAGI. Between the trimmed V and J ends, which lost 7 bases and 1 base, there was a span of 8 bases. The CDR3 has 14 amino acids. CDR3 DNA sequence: TGTGCCAGCATGGGGGTTTCCTATAATTCACCCCTCCACTTT. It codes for CASMGVSYNSPLHF.

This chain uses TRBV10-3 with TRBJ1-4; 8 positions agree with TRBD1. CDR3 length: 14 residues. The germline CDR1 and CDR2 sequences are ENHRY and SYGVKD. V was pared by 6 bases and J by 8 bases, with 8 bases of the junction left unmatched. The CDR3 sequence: CAIRPTGAKEKLFF. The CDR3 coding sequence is TGTGCCATCAGACCGACAGGGGCGAAGGAAAAACTGTTTTTT.

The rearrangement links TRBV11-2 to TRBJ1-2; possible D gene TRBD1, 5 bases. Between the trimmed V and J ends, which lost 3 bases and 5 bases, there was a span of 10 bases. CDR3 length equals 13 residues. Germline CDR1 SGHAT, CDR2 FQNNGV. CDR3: CASSLGQGYGYTF. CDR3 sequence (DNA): TGTGCCAGCAGCTTGGGTCAGGGTTATGGCTACACCTTC.

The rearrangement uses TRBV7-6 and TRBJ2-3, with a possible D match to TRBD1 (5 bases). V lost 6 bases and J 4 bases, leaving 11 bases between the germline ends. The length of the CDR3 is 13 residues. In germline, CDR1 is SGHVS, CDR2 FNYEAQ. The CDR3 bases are TGTGCCAGCAGTCCAGGGTTCGCAGATACGCAGTATTTT. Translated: CASSPGFADTQYF.

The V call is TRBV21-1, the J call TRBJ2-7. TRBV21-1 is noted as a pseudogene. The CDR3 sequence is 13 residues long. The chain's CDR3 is CASSGRDLYEQYF. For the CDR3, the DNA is TGTGCCAGCAGCGGAAGGGACCTCTACGAGCAGTACTTC.

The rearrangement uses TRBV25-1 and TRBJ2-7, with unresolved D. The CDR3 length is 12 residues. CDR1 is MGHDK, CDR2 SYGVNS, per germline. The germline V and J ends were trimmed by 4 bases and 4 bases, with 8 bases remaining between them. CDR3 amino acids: CASSGVGYEQYF. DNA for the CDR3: TGTGCCAGCAGTGGGGTTGGTTACGAGCAGTACTTC.

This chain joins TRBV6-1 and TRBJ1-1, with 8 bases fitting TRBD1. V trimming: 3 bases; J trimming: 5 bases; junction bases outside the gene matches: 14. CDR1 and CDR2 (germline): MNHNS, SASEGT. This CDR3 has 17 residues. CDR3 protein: CASSERPGGVGETEAFF. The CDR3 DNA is TGTGCCAGCAGTGAGAGGCCAGGGGGCGTTGGAGAGACTGAAGCTTTCTTT.

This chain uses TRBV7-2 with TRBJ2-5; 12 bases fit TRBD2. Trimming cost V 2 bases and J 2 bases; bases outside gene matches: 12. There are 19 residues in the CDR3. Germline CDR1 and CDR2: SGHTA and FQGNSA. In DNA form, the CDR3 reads TGTGCCAGCAGCTTAATTTCATTATGGCTAGCGGGGGGGCAAGAGACCCAGTACTTC. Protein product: CASSLISLWLAGGQETQYF.

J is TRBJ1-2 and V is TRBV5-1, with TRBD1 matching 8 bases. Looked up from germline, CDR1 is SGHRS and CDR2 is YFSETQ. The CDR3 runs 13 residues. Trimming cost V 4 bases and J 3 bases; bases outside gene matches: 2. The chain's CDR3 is CASSLQGDYGYTF. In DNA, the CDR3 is TGCGCCAGCAGCCTACAGGGGGACTATGGCTACACCTTC.

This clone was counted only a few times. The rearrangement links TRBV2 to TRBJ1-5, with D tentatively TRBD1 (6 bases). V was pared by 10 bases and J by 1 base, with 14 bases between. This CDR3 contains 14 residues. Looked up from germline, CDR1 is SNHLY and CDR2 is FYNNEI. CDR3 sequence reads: CATGGRGSNQPQHF. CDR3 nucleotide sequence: TGTGCCACCGGGGGGAGGGGGAGCAATCAGCCCCAGCATTTT.

This CDR3 reads CASRPGDYSGNTIYF. The CDR3 DNA follows: TGTGCCAGCAGGCCAGGGGACTACTCTGGAAACACCATATATTTT. The chain recombines TRBV6-5 with TRBJ1-3; the D gene is possibly TRBD1 (6 bases). Germline V gene sequence: CDR1 MNHEY, CDR2 SVGAGI. V was trimmed by 6 bases and J by 0 bases, leaving 12 bases between them. The length of the CDR3 is 15 residues.